This T cell receptor (beta chain) was documented in a study of blood T cell repertoires in COVID-19. Measured with immunoSEQ multiplex PCR; TCRdb has only the in-frame clones, and not every one. The sample records a few hundred thousand clones, about 83% being singletons. This clonotype was obtained from a young woman with COVID-19, enrolled during active disease. Specimen: peripheral blood.

The CDR3 region is CASSPRGLNYGYTF. For the CDR3, the DNA is TGTGCCAGCAGCCCTAGAGGGCTTAACTATGGCTACACCTTC. The chain joins TRBV5-4 to TRBJ1-2; D remains ambiguous. CDR3 length: 14 residues. CDR1 and CDR2 from the germline V gene are SGHNT and YYREEE (reference sequence). Trimming left V 4 bases short and J 1 base short, with 11 bases between.